What follows describes a single T cell receptor (beta chain). Antigen specificity is unknown. The source of the sample is a study of Ad26.COV2.S vaccination and SARS-CoV-2 variants. Study summary: Administration of Ad26.COV2.S was intramuscular, either once or twice 56 days apart. Overall study results and limits: Spike-specific TCR breadth was greater after Ad26.COV2.S than placebo. After vaccination, substantial breadth of spike-specific CD8+ and CD4+ responses was reported. Total T cell responses were possibly underestimated by TCR breadth and depth analyses.

The treatment: some 20 received Ad26.COV2.S at low or high dose, single or two shots; several received placebo; per-sample allocation not given. The samples date from day 63 after the first vaccine or placebo injection. Using immunoSEQ multiplex PCR, the repertoire was profiled, and TCRdb retains in-frame clones only, with some absent. The repertoire holds under 600,000 clones, 70% to 90% seen once, with about 1.5% in the top ten. V was pared by 5 bases and J by 0 bases, with 25 bases between. From germline, CDR1 is SNHLY and CDR2 FYNNEI. The CDR3 has 20 residues. The starting material was peripheral blood, obtained in a trial of Ad26.COV2.S vaccine versus placebo. This receptor was taken from a person between 18 and 60 years old who received the Ad26.COV2.S COVID-19 vaccine or a placebo. This sequence joins TRBV2 and TRBJ2-2; D unclear. CDR3 bases: TGTGCCAGCAGTCCTGCGCCGGACCTCTACCAAAGCACGAACACCGGGGAGCTGTTTTTT. Translated, it gives CASSPAPDLYQSTNTGELFF.